This T cell receptor (beta chain) was found in a study of cytomegalovirus exposure and HLA in healthy donors. The PCR had 60 Vbeta and 13 Jbeta primers. Clones were read by immunoSEQ multiplex PCR, and TCRdb kept only the in-frame ones, dropping some. The sample yields 100,000 or so clones, 75% to 85% seen once. In germline, CDR1 is SGHVS, CDR2 FQNEAQ. This CDR3 comprises 16 residues. V lost 2 bases and J lost 1; bases outside the gene matches: 4. The receptor's source is a man aged 18 to 30 in good health and CMV-seronegative. The chain recombines TRBV7-8 with TRBJ2-3; 9 positions agree with TRBD2. Input material: PBMCs. The CDR3: CASSLSRLAGTDTQYF. CDR3 DNA: TGTGCCAGCAGCTTATCTCGACTAGCGGGCACAGATACGCAGTATTTT.